This TCR beta chain was documented in a study of glioma-infiltrating T cells after dendritic cell vaccination. The wider study: Samples are from glioblastoma patients in Phase I and II dendritic cell vaccine trials. Patients received three intradermal dendritic cell vaccine injections at biweekly intervals.

The time point is: after dendritic cell vaccination, including at tumor progression/relapse. None of the glioblastoma patients had an isocitrate dehydrogenase mutation. CDR1 is LNHDA, CDR2 SQIVND, per germline (reference sequence). The V and J ends lost 3 bases and 1 base, in that order; junction bases with no gene match: 4. The CDR3 runs to 16 residues. Amplification used 60 V beta primers and 13 J beta primers. Profiling relied on immunoSEQ multiplex PCR, and the TCRdb table lists in-frame clones only, not all of them. The sample lists tens of thousands of clones; approximately 86% were seen once. This receptor was obtained from a human donor with glioblastoma. The specimen was blood, collected after dendritic cell vaccination. The chain recombines TRBV19 with TRBJ1-5, with 9 bases that match TRBD1. The CDR3 nucleotides read TGTGCCAGTAGTATGGGGACAGGGAAGAGCAATCAGCCCCAGCATTTT. This translates into CASSMGTGKSNQPQHF.